These T cell receptor beta chains were read from a single sample in a study of blood T cell repertoires in COVID-19. Here immunoSEQ multiplex PCR was the method, and the copy in TCRdb shows in-frame clones only, minus some. The sample contains 180,000 or so clones, approximately 80% of which appear only once. Source material: PBMCs or T cells enriched from blood (not recorded which). All receptors derive from a man in his fifties or sixties who had been exposed to COVID-19. Each CDR3 is given with its conserved first and last residue. D genes are given only for firm matches. A clone size is listed for some rows: how often the clone was seen (once, few, many), or a class if it is expanded.

>TRBV20-1|NA|TRBD2|TRBJ2-7
CSASRLAGAFYEQYF
TGCAGTGCTAGTCGTCTAGCGGGAGCTTTTTACGAGCAGTACTTC
>TRBV6-2/TRBV6-3|once|TRBD2|TRBJ2-7
CASTPHSGMSYEQYF
TGTGCCAGCACCCCCCATAGCGGGATGTCCTACGAGCAGTACTTC
>TRBV18|NA|TRBD1|TRBJ1-5
CASSPSGTGRNQPQHF
TGTGCCAGCTCACCTTCTGGGACAGGGAGGAATCAGCCCCAGCATTTT
>TRBV12-5|NA|TRBD1|TRBJ2-7
CASGLAGTGLSYEQYF
TGTGCTAGTGGTTTGGCCGGGACAGGGCTTTCCTACGAGCAGTACTTC
>TRBV12-3/TRBV12-4|NA|NA|TRBJ2-7
CASSRGGYEQYF
TGTGCCAGCAGCCGAGGAGGCTACGAGCAGTACTTC
>TRBV11-3|NA|NA|TRBJ2-2
CASSYLEGFTGELFF
TGTGCCAGCAGCTATCTCGAGGGATTCACCGGGGAGCTGTTTTTT
>TRBV29-1|once|NA|TRBJ1-2
CSVETVVNYGYTF
TGCAGCGTTGAGACAGTCGTCAACTATGGCTACACCTTC
>TRBV4-1|NA|TRBD1|TRBJ1-6
CASSQTGTGGGSYNSPLHF
TGCGCCAGCAGCCAAACCGGGACAGGGGGAGGATCCTATAATTCACCCCTCCACTTT
>TRBV7-9|NA|TRBD2|TRBJ2-3
CASSLGRGITDTQYF
TGTGCCAGCAGCTTAGGGCGGGGGATCACAGATACGCAGTATTTT
>TRBV27|NA|TRBD1|TRBJ2-1
CASSLQGAYNEQFF
TGTGCCAGCAGTTTACAGGGGGCCTACAATGAGCAGTTCTTC
>TRBV5-1|NA|NA|TRBJ1-6
CASSWGLVSYNSPLHF
TGCGCCAGCAGCTGGGGCTTGGTCTCCTATAATTCACCCCTCCACTTT
>TRBV20-1|once|NA|TRBJ2-5
CSASSSEETQYF
TGCAGTGCTAGTAGTAGTGAGGAGACCCAGTACTTC
>TRBV6-4|NA|TRBD2|TRBJ2-1
CASSETSGTLGGNEQFF
TGTGCCAGCAGTGAGACTAGCGGGACTCTGGGCGGCAATGAGCAGTTCTTC
>TRBV30|NA|NA|TRBJ2-2
CAWSVGRGGELFF
TGTGCCTGGAGTGTAGGGCGGGGCGGGGAGCTGTTTTTT
>TRBV2|NA|NA|TRBJ2-1
CASSEVADEQFF
TGTGCCAGCAGTGAAGTTGCAGATGAGCAGTTCTTC
>TRBV7-9|NA|NA|TRBJ1-1
CASNLLRGGINTEAFF
TGTGCCAGTAATCTCTTGCGGGGCGGAATTAACACTGAAGCTTTCTTT
>TRBV3-1/TRBV3-2|NA|NA|TRBJ1-2
CASSQGQEDGYTF
TGTGCCAGCAGCCAAGGACAGGAAGATGGCTACACCTTC
>TRBV28|NA|NA|TRBJ2-2
CASSIFTGELFF
TGTGCCAGCAGTATCTTTACCGGGGAGCTGTTTTTT
>TRBV28|NA|NA|TRBJ1-6
CASTMGVAGVNSPLHF
TGTGCCAGCACCATGGGAGTGGCCGGGGTTAATTCACCCCTCCACTTT
>TRBV19|once|NA|TRBJ1-4
CASSIPGGEKLFF
TGTGCCAGTAGTATCCCCGGGGGGGAAAAACTGTTTTTT
>TRBV10-3|NA|NA|TRBJ2-7
CAISESGGLGYEQYF
TGTGCCATCAGTGAGTCGGGGGGTCTGGGGTACGAGCAGTACTTC
>TRBV6-2/TRBV6-3|NA|TRBD1|TRBJ1-5
CASSYSNDRGFASNQPQHF
TGTGCCAGCAGTTACTCGAACGACAGGGGTTTTGCTAGCAATCAGCCCCAGCATTTT
>TRBV24-1|NA|TRBD2|TRBJ2-1
CATSDGLGLAGERSNMFF
TGTGCCACCAGTGATGGCCTGGGACTAGCGGGAGAGAGATCCAACATGTTCTTC
>TRBV28|NA|NA|TRBJ1-1
CASSLGGAGNTEAFF
TGTGCCAGCAGTTTAGGGGGGGCTGGGAACACTGAAGCTTTCTTT
>TRBV19|NA|TRBD1|TRBJ2-7
CASSYGRGTGVPYEQYF
TGTGCCAGTAGTTATGGGAGGGGGACAGGGGTCCCCTACGAGCAGTACTTC
>TRBV12-5|NA|TRBD1|TRBJ1-1
CASGSGQSKTEAFF
TGTGCTAGTGGTTCGGGACAGAGTAAAACTGAAGCTTTCTTT
>TRBV3-1/TRBV3-2|NA|NA|TRBJ2-3
CASSRTTRGGSTDTQYF
TGTGCCAGCAGCCGTACCACGCGGGGTGGCAGCACAGATACGCAGTATTTT
>TRBV5-1|NA|NA|TRBJ1-1
CASSLQGSMNTEAFF
TGCGCCAGCAGCTTACAGGGTTCCATGAACACTGAAGCTTTCTTT